This entry concerns a single T cell receptor (beta chain). The assay was immunoSEQ multiplex PCR, and TCRdb's table has in-frame clones only and misses some. The data show about 66,000 clones, 75% to 95% seen once. In germline, CDR1 is MNHEY, CDR2 SVGAGI. V lost 4 bases, J lost 5 bases, and 8 bases lay in between. This CDR3 contains 13 residues. This record comes from a study of T cell changes during pregnancy in multiple sclerosis. The chain has TRBV6-5 and TRBJ1-4; D not resolved. Sample: CD8+ T cells from peripheral blood mononuclear cells, taken before pregnancy. The receptor comes from a female donor with multiple sclerosis, enrolled in a pregnancy study. In nucleotides, the CDR3 is TGTGCCAGCAGTTCAGAATTAAATGAAAAACTGTTTTTT. It codes for CASSSELNEKLFF.